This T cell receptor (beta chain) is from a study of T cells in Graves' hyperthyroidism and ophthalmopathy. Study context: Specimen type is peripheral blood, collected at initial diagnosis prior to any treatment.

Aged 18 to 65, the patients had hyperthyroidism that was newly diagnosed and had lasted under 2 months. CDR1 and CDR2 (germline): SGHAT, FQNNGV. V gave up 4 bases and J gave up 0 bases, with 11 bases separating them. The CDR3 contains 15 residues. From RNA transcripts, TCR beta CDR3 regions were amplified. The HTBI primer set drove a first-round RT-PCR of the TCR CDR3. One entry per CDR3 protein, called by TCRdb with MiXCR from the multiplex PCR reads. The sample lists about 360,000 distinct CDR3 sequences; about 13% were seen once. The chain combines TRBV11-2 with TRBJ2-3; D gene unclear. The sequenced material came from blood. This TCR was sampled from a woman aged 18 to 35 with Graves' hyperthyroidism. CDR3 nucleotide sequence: TGTGCCAGCAGCTCCGACGCCTCTAGCACAGATACGCAGTATTTT. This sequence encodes CASSSDASSTDTQYF.